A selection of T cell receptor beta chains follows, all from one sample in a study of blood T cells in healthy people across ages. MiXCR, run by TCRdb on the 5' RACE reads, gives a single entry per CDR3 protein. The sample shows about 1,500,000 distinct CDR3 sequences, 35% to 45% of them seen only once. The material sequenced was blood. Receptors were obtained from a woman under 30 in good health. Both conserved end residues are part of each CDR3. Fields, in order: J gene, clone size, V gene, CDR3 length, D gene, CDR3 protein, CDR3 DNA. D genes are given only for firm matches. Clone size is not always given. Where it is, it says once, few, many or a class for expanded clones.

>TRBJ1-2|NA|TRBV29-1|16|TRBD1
CSVEDRDRSFNYGYTF
TGCAGCGTTGAAGACCGGGACAGAAGTTTTAACTATGGCTACACCTTC
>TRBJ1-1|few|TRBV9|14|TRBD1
CASSAGQGAAEAFF
TGTGCCAGCAGCGCAGGACAGGGGGCGGCTGAAGCTTTCTTT
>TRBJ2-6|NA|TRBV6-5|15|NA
CASSYRTVGANVLTF
TGTGCCAGCAGTTACAGGACAGTAGGGGCCAACGTCCTGACTTTC
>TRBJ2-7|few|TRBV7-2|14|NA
CASSLDAGLYEQYF
TGTGCCAGCAGCTTAGATGCAGGCCTCTACGAGCAGTACTTC
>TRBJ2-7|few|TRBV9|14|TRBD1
CASSAEDRPYEQYF
TGTGCCAGCAGCGCCGAGGACAGGCCCTACGAGCAGTACTTC
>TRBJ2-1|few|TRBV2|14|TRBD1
CASIGTGNRNEQFF
TGTGCCAGCATTGGGACAGGGAATCGCAATGAGCAGTTCTTC
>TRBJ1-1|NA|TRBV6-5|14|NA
CTSSLAPTNPEAFF
TGTACCAGCAGTTTAGCGCCTACGAATCCTGAAGCTTTCTTT
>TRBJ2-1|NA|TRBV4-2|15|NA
CASSQELQGYNEQFF
TGTGCCAGCAGCCAAGAATTGCAGGGTTACAATGAGCAGTTCTTC
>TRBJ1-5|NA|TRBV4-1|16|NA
CASSHLEGGGNQPQHF
TGCGCCAGCAGCCATCTTGAAGGGGGAGGTAATCAGCCCCAGCATTTT
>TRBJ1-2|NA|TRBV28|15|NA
CASSWDRDNDYGYTF
TGTGCCAGCAGTTGGGACCGGGACAATGACTATGGCTACACCTTC
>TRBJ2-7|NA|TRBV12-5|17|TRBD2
CASGFTSGSDNSYEQYF
TGTGCTAGTGGTTTCACTAGCGGGAGCGACAACTCCTACGAGCAGTACTTC
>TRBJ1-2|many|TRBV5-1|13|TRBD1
CASSPGQDYGYTF
TGCGCCAGCAGCCCGGGACAGGACTATGGCTACACCTTC
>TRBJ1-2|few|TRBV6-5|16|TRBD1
CASSYSSGTGSGGYTF
TGTGCCAGCAGTTACTCGAGTGGGACAGGGTCCGGTGGCTACACCTTC
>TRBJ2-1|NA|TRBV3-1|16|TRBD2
CASSQHIAGANNEQFF
TGTGCCAGCAGCCAACATATAGCGGGAGCCAACAATGAGCAGTTCTTC
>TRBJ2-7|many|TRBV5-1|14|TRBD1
CASSLGQGSYEQYF
TGTGCCAGCAGTTTGGGACAGGGGTCCTACGAGCAGTACTTC
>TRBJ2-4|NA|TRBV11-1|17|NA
CASSRRQGGSGDNIQYF
TGTGCCAGCAGCCGGAGGCAGGGAGGATCGGGTGATAACATTCAGTACTTC
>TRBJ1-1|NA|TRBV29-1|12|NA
CSSSRANTEAFF
TGCAGCTCAAGCAGGGCCAACACTGAAGCTTTCTTT
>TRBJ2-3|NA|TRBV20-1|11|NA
CSRRSTDTQYF
TGCAGCCGTAGGAGCACAGATACGCAGTATTTT
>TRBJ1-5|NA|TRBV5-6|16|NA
CASSLVRTASNQPQHF
TGTGCCAGCAGCTTGGTGAGGACAGCTAGCAATCAGCCCCAGCATTTT
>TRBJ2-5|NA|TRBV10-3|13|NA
CAISPGVPETQYF
TGTGCCATCAGCCCCGGGGTTCCAGAGACCCAGTACTTC
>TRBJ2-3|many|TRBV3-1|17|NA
CASSQETRAIGTDTQYF
TGTGCCAGCAGCCAAGAGACGAGGGCAATAGGCACAGATACGCAGTATTTT
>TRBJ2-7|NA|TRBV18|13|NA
CASSPLRDYEQYF
TGTGCCAGCTCACCACTCAGGGACTACGAGCAGTACTTC
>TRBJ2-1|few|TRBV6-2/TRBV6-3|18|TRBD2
CASSYSSSGTSLGNEQFF
TGTGCCAGCAGTTACTCTTCGTCGGGGACTAGTCTCGGCAATGAGCAGTTCTTC
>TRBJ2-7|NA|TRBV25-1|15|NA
CASSELAGPYNEQYF
TGTGCCAGCAGTGAATTAGCAGGGCCCTACAATGAGCAGTACTTC
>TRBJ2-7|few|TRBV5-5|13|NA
CASCTGASYEQYF
TGTGCCAGCTGTACTGGGGCCTCCTACGAGCAGTACTTC
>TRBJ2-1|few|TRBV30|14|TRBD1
CAWNRQGRNNEQFF
TGTGCCTGGAACCGACAGGGGAGGAACAATGAGCAGTTCTTC
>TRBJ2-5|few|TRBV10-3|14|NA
CAISSSGPQETQYF
TGTGCCATCAGTTCCTCGGGGCCACAAGAGACCCAGTACTTC
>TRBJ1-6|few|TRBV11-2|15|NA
CASHEPRGDNSPLHF
TGTGCCAGCCACGAACCGAGGGGGGATAATTCACCCCTCCACTTT
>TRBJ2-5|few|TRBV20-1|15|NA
CSARDLTGQKETQYF
TGCAGTGCTAGAGATCTCACGGGGCAAAAAGAGACCCAGTACTTC
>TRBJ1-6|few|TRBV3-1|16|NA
CASSQDRALLNSPLHF
TGTGCCAGCAGCCAAGATAGGGCTCTCCTTAATTCACCCCTCCACTTT
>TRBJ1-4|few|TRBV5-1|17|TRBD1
CASSPWDRVIEPEKLFF
TGCGCCAGCAGCCCCTGGGACAGGGTTATCGAACCTGAAAAACTGTTTTTT
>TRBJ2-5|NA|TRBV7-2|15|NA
CASSLNAAGSSEQYF
TGTGCCAGCAGCCTGAACGCGGCGGGGAGCAGTGAGCAGTACTTC
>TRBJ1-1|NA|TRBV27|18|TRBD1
CASSLSIDRGELNTEAFF
TGTGCCAGCAGTTTATCGATAGACAGGGGCGAATTAAACACTGAAGCTTTCTTT
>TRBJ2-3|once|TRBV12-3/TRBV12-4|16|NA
CASSLRMGGLPDTQYF
TGTGCCAGCAGTTTACGCATGGGGGGGCTCCCAGATACGCAGTATTTT
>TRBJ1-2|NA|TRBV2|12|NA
CASSEFDGFYTF
TGTGCCAGCAGTGAATTTGACGGATTCTACACCTTC
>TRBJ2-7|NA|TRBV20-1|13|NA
CSARGASPYEQYF
TGCAGTGCTAGAGGGGCTAGCCCGTACGAGCAGTACTTC